This entry lists 15 T cell receptor beta chains sequenced from one sample in a study of T cell changes during pregnancy in multiple sclerosis. Measured with immunoSEQ multiplex PCR; TCRdb has only the in-frame clones, and not every one. This repertoire shows over 70,000 clones, 85% to 95% found once; its top ten account for approximately 2.2%. This sample comprised peripheral blood, obtained in the third trimester of pregnancy. Every receptor here comes from a female donor with multiple sclerosis, enrolled in a pregnancy study.

This rearrangement joins TRBV7-8 to TRBJ1-1; D gene ambiguous. V was shortened by 6 bases and J by 6 bases, with 14 bases between the two germline ends. Germline CDR1 is SGHVS and CDR2 is FQNEAQ. The CDR3 extends over 13 amino acids. The CDR3 DNA is TGTGCCAGCAGTCACCGGGTTTCGGCTGAAGCTTTCTTT. It encodes CASSHRVSAEAFF.

The J gene is TRBJ2-7, the V gene TRBV7-9; 7 nucleotides align to TRBD2. The CDR3 has 15 amino acids. Germline CDR1 is SEHNR and CDR2 is FQNEAQ (reference sequence). V dropped 0 bases and J dropped 2; count of bases not matched to a gene: 4. CDR3 sequence: CASSLAAAGTYEQYF. CDR3 DNA: TGTGCCAGCAGCTTAGCGGCAGCGGGGACCTACGAGCAGTACTTC.

DNA of the CDR3: TGTGCCAGTAGTATACCCCGGACAGCCGTGAACACTGAAGCTTTCTTT. It yields the protein CASSIPRTAVNTEAFF. J is TRBJ1-1 and V is TRBV19, with a tentative D call TRBD1 (6 bases). The germline V gene has CDR1 LNHDA and CDR2 SQIVND (reference sequence). The V gene lost 2 bases and the J gene lost 0 bases, with 13 bases spanning the gap. The CDR3 covers 16 residues.

The V gene is TRBV7-9, the J gene TRBJ2-5, with 9 bases aligning to TRBD1. With V trimmed by 5 bases and J by 5 bases, 9 bases remained unmatched. Germline V gene sequence: CDR1 SEHNR, CDR2 FQNEAQ (reference sequence). The CDR3 totals 15 residues. This CDR3 is CASSRVTGGGETQYF. Here the CDR3 DNA reads TGTGCCAGCAGCCGCGTCACAGGGGGCGGGGAGACCCAGTACTTC.

The chain is built from TRBV6-5 and TRBJ1-4; 9 nucleotides align to TRBD1. The CDR3 is made up of 15 amino acids. Germline trimming cut 5 bases from V and 5 bases from J; bases unmatched to any gene: 6. CDR1 and CDR2 from the germline V gene are MNHEY and SVGAGI. CDR3 sequence: CASSPYGTGNEKLFF. DNA of the CDR3: TGTGCCAGCAGTCCCTACGGGACAGGGAATGAAAAACTGTTTTTT.

This clone was seen once. CDR3 loop: CASSLVRLAVRTQYF. In DNA, the CDR3 is TGCGCCAGCAGCTTGGTTCGGCTAGCGGTGCGGACCCAGTACTTC. The chain combines TRBV5-1 with TRBJ2-5; 7 bases are a match to TRBD2. V dropped 0 bases and J dropped 7; count of bases not matched to a gene: 9. The germline gives CDR1 SGHRS, CDR2 YFSETQ. CDR3 length: 15 amino acids.

V usage is TRBV5-1 and J usage is TRBJ2-3, with 12 nucleotides matching TRBD2. Germline CDR1 and CDR2: SGHRS and YFSETQ. The V gene end was trimmed by 3 bases and the J gene end by 9 bases; junction bases not matched to a gene: 11. CDR3 length equals 16 residues. The CDR3 sequence: CASSSGLAGAQGTQYF. For the CDR3, the DNA is TGCGCCAGCAGCTCGGGACTAGCGGGCGCCCAGGGCACGCAGTATTTT.

Here the CDR3 DNA reads TGTGCCAGCAGTGAAGGTGGGGGCGTCGCAGATACGCAGTATTTT. Its protein is CASSEGGGVADTQYF. The chain links TRBV6-1 to TRBJ2-3; tentatively, D is TRBD1 (6 bases). Germline V lookup: CDR1 MNHNS, CDR2 SASEGT. V dropped 1 base and J dropped 4 bases, with 12 bases sitting between them. The CDR3 is made up of 15 amino acids.

In its sample, this clone was seen once. The chain is built from TRBV19 and TRBJ2-7; a possible D gene is TRBD2 (7 bases). This CDR3 is 15 amino acids long. V lost 6 bases and J lost 5, with 20 bases in between. From germline, CDR1 is LNHDA and CDR2 SQIVND (reference sequence). CDR3 protein: CASRSGGPFGNEQYF. As DNA, the CDR3 is TGTGCCAGTAGGTCCGGGGGGCCCTTTGGGAACGAGCAGTACTTC.

This clone was picked up one time. The chain links TRBV5-6 to TRBJ1-3; 8 bases align to TRBD1. Trimming cost V 1 base and J 2 bases; bases outside gene matches: 2. This CDR3 spans 15 amino acids. CDR1 and CDR2 (germline): SGHDT, YYEEEE. CDR3 residues: CASSLQGAPGNTIYF. The CDR3 DNA is TGTGCCAGCAGCTTGCAGGGGGCACCTGGAAACACCATATATTTT. Looking up the rest from reference TRBV5-6 and TRBJ1-3 gives the full variable domain: DAGVTQSPTHLIKTRGQQVTLRCSPKSGHDTVSWYQQALGQGPQFIFQYYEEEERQRGNFPDRFSGHQFPNYSSELNVNALLLGDSALYLCASSLQGAPGNTIYFGEGSWLTVV.

The chain uses TRBV19 and TRBJ1-1; D perhaps matches TRBD1 (5 bases). The germline V gene has CDR1 LNHDA and CDR2 SQIVND (reference sequence). The CDR3 has 15 amino acids. Trimming pared 6 bases from V and 4 bases from J, leaving 18 bases between. The CDR3 sequence is CASRIHAGLSTEAFF. CDR3 DNA sequence: TGTGCCAGTAGAATCCATGCAGGGCTGAGCACTGAAGCTTTCTTT.

V usage is TRBV10-3 and J usage is TRBJ2-5; TRBD1 agrees at 9 bases. Per the germline V gene, CDR1 is ENHRY and CDR2 is SYGVKD. V shed 3 bases, J shed 7 bases, and the junction held 6 bases outside the gene matches. The CDR3 contains 14 residues. The CDR3: CAISEGDRVATQYF. CDR3 nucleotides: TGTGCCATCAGTGAAGGGGACAGGGTTGCGACCCAGTACTTC.

The V gene is TRBV6-5, the J gene TRBJ1-5, with 10 bases that match TRBD1. Germline CDR1 is MNHEY and CDR2 is SVGAGI. The ends lost 0 bases at V and 14 bases at J; junction bases unmatched: 10. The CDR3 is 15 residues long. CDR3 DNA sequence: TGTGCCAGCAGTTACTCGAGACAGGGGGCGCGGTGGGAGCATTTT. Translated: CASSYSRQGARWEHF.

This CDR3 reads CASSTQGLGQPQHF. In DNA, the CDR3 is TGTGCCAGTAGTACCCAGGGTCTAGGTCAGCCCCAGCATTTT. The chain couples TRBV19 to TRBJ1-5; the D gene is possibly TRBD1 (5 bases). The V end lost 4 bases, the J end lost 6 bases, and 13 bases lay between the germline ends. CDR1 and CDR2 (germline): LNHDA, SQIVND (reference sequence). The CDR3 loop spans 14 amino acids. The full variable domain, rest sourced from reference TRBV19 and TRBJ1-5, is DGGITQSPKYLFRKEGQNVTLSCEQNLNHDAMYWYRQDPGQGLRLIYYSQIVNDFQKGDIAEGYSVSREKKESFPLTVTSAQKNPTAFYLCASSTQGLGQPQHFGDGTRLSIL.

V usage is TRBV6-5 and J usage is TRBJ1-2; 7 nucleotides match TRBD1. Germline values: CDR1 MNHEY, CDR2 SVGAGI. The V and J ends lost 5 bases and 3 bases, in that order; junction bases with no gene match: 9. The CDR3 has 15 residues. The CDR3 region is CASSPDAGTDYGYTF. As DNA, the CDR3 is TGTGCCAGCAGTCCCGACGCCGGGACAGACTATGGCTACACCTTC.